This passage covers 30 T cell receptor beta chains from one sample sequenced in a study of beta chain features in type 1 diabetes (dated by TCRdb to the late 2010s). Library creation used the immunoSEQ multiplex PCR assay. The entire isolated RNA was reverse transcribed using the High Capacity cDNA Reverse Transcription Kit, and thus expressed TCRB transcripts were sequenced. TCRdb limited this immuneACCESS table to in-frame rearrangements with V and J called. A share of clones is missing; checked studies link under half to unresolved V genes, and the rest is unexplained. The sample table contains some 400,000 clones; only one count was recorded for over 13% of them. In total, the top ten clones hold about 0.018% of the sample. Sequenced input: naive CD4+ T cells from blood. The sample's cell subset or site label, decoded: true naive CD4+ T cells. The receptors were gathered from a woman aged 18-30 years in good health.

This clone has only a few counts. The chain recombines TRBV13 with TRBJ1-1; no firm D call. The CDR3 has 13 amino acids. V was trimmed by 3 bases and J by 4 bases, leaving 9 bases between them. Germline V gives CDR1 PRHDT, CDR2 FYEKMQ (reference sequence). The CDR3 here is CASSLDGPTEAFF. CDR3 in DNA: TGTGCCAGCAGCTTGGATGGGCCCACTGAAGCTTTCTTT.

This chain uses TRBV7-3 with TRBJ2-5, with D tentatively TRBD2 (5 bases). V lost 5 bases, J lost 4 bases, and 14 bases lay in between. This CDR3 comprises 14 residues. Germline V gene data show CDR1 as SGHTA and CDR2 as FQGTGA. In DNA form, the CDR3 reads TGTGCCAGCAGCCCCGCGACTACCCCAGAGACCCAGTACTTC. Protein sequence: CASSPATTPETQYF.

The chain employs TRBV28 and TRBJ2-5; 8 bases are shared with TRBD1. With 4 bases clipped from V and 5 bases from J, the junction kept 6 bases outside the gene matches. The CDR3 is 14 residues long. The germline gives CDR1 MDHEN, CDR2 SYDVKM. CDR3 sequence: CASSSGGGAETQYF. The CDR3 DNA sequence: TGTGCCAGCAGTTCAGGGGGCGGCGCCGAGACCCAGTACTTC.

CDR3 in DNA: TGTGCCTTCGGTACCTTAAATCAGCCCCAGCATTTT. Residues: CAFGTLNQPQHF. The chain employs TRBV30 and TRBJ1-5; no clear D. The V end lost 7 bases, the J end lost 4 bases, and 11 bases lay between the germline ends. CDR1 GTSNPN and CDR2 SVGIG come from the germline V gene (reference sequence). This CDR3 comprises 12 residues.

CDR3 sequence reads: CASRTGGSSYEQYF. As DNA, the CDR3 is TGTGCCAGTAGGACGGGGGGCTCTTCCTACGAGCAGTACTTC. The J gene is TRBJ2-7, the V gene TRBV19; possible D gene TRBD2, 7 bases. Between the trimmed V and J ends, which lost 6 bases and 1 base, there was a span of 13 bases. CDR3 length: 14 amino acids. Germline values: CDR1 LNHDA, CDR2 SQIVND (reference sequence).

The chain carries TRBV7-2 and TRBJ1-1; no clear D. The CDR3 covers 15 residues. Trimming cost V 5 bases and J 1 base, with 14 bases left between them. The germline V gene has CDR1 SGHTA and CDR2 FQGNSA. The CDR3 nucleotides read TGTGCCAGCAGCCCCCGATCCACACAGAACACTGAAGCTTTCTTT. Its translation is CASSPRSTQNTEAFF.

This clone showed up just a few times. The chain is built from TRBV6-4 and TRBJ2-1; a weak D match, TRBD2 (6 bases). The CDR3 has 15 residues. In germline, CDR1 is MRHNA, CDR2 SNTAGT. Trimming left V 8 bases short and J 6 bases short, with 20 bases between. CDR3 nucleotide sequence: TGTGCCAGCGGTTTAGGCGGGATCGCCAGCAATGAGCAGTTCTTC. Its translation is CASGLGGIASNEQFF.

There are many counts of this clone. This chain connects TRBV23-1 to TRBJ2-3; no clear D. TRBV23-1 is an ORF; its function is uncertain. The CDR3 consists of 9 residues. V lost 7 bases and J lost 8, with 4 bases in between. The DNA for the CDR3 is TGCGCCAGCACCGGTACGCAGTATTTT. Translated: CASTGTQYF.

This clone came up a few times. The chain combines TRBV7-2 with TRBJ2-7, with TRBD1 identical over 8 bases. The germline gives CDR1 SGHTA, CDR2 FQGNSA. There are 13 residues in the CDR3. The V and J ends lost 7 bases and 6 bases, in that order; junction bases with no gene match: 8. CDR3: CASTKTDRAEQYF. DNA of the CDR3: TGTGCCAGCACTAAGACGGACAGGGCCGAGCAGTACTTC.

In DNA form, the CDR3 reads TGCGCCAGCAGTCGGGACAGGGGACTTGAAAAACTGTTTTTT. Protein product: CASSRDRGLEKLFF. This sequence joins TRBV4-1 and TRBJ1-4; 10 bases map to TRBD1. The CDR3 is 14 amino acids. CDR1 and CDR2 (germline): MGHRA, YSYEKL. The junction had 5 bases not matched to a gene; V was cut back by 6 bases and J by 7 bases.

The rearrangement joins TRBV6-6 to TRBJ2-7; TRBD1 aligns across 8 bases. There are 13 residues in the CDR3. Germline V lookup: CDR1 MNHNY, CDR2 SVGAGI (reference sequence). After removal of 9 bases from V and 0 bases from J, the junction contained 4 bases not matched to a gene. DNA of the CDR3: TGTGCCAGTGGGGACAGGCGCTCCTACGAGCAGTACTTC. Its translation: CASGDRRSYEQYF.

In this sample, this clone turned up a few times. The J gene is TRBJ2-2, the V gene TRBV29-1; no clear D. V was pared by 4 bases and J by 7 bases, with 16 bases between. The CDR3 sequence is 14 residues long. Germline-derived CDR1 and CDR2 are SQVTM and ANQGSEA. DNA of the CDR3: TGCAGCGTTGGCGGAAATAGACTGAGCGGGGAGCTGTTTTTT. Protein product: CSVGGNRLSGELFF.

The rearrangement links TRBV2 to TRBJ2-5; 9 nucleotides match TRBD2. Germline values: CDR1 SNHLY, CDR2 FYNNEI. The CDR3 has 15 amino acids. With V trimmed by 4 bases and J by 5 bases, 8 bases remained unmatched. The DNA of the CDR3 is TGTGCCAGCAGTGTTAGGGGACTAGCACAGGAGACCCAGTACTTC. Encoded protein: CASSVRGLAQETQYF.

In this sample, this clone turned up a few times. This chain joins TRBV9 and TRBJ2-3; TRBD2 matches at 8 bases. Germline values: CDR1 SGDLS, CDR2 YYNGEE. Trimming removed 0 bases from V and 0 bases from J; junction bases left unmatched: 6. There are 17 residues in the CDR3. The CDR3: CASSVAWTSHSTDTQYF. The CDR3 DNA follows: TGTGCCAGCAGCGTAGCTTGGACTAGCCATAGCACAGATACGCAGTATTTT.

This clone was observed a handful of times. V and J are TRBV27 and TRBJ2-3; the D gene is possibly TRBD2 (5 bases). The germline V and J ends were trimmed by 6 bases and 2 bases, with 15 bases remaining between them. Germline CDR1 and CDR2: MNHEY and SMNVEV (reference sequence). This CDR3 contains 15 residues. The CDR3 loop reads CASSQPGEPTDTQYF. CDR3 DNA: TGTGCCAGCAGCCAGCCCGGGGAGCCCACAGATACGCAGTATTTT.

This clone has a handful of counts. This sequence joins TRBV2 and TRBJ2-3; 8 nucleotides align to TRBD2. The CDR3 has 14 residues. Per the germline V gene, CDR1 is SNHLY and CDR2 is FYNNEI. V shed 7 bases and J 0 bases; nucleotides not matched to a gene: 3. Written as DNA, the CDR3 is TGTGCCAGCACTGCTAGCGGGAGCACAGATACGCAGTATTTT. It encodes CASTASGSTDTQYF.

The chain links TRBV28 to TRBJ1-1; D possibly corresponds to TRBD1 (6 bases). V lost 6 bases and J 6 bases, leaving 11 bases between the germline ends. From germline, CDR1 is MDHEN and CDR2 SYDVKM. The CDR3 consists of 12 residues. CDR3 coding DNA: TGTGCCAGCAGCTCTTGGACAGCTGAAGCTTTCTTT. This translates into CASSSWTAEAFF. Combining the CDR3 with reference TRBV28 and TRBJ1-1 gives the whole variable domain DVKVTQSSRYLVKRTGEKVFLECVQDMDHENMFWYRQDPGLGLRLIYFSYDVKMKEKGDIPEGYSVSREKKERFSLILESASTNQTSMYLCASSSWTAEAFFGQGTRLTVV.

This clone was observed a few times. The J gene is TRBJ2-3, the V gene TRBV1; TRBD2, as called in the table, went unchecked against the DNA. TRBV1 is a pseudogene segment. The CDR3 sequence is 15 residues long. CDR3 bases: TGCACCAGCAACAGACTAGCAGCTAGCACAGATACGCAGTATTTT. Its translation: CTSNRLAASTDTQYF.

The V and J genes are TRBV15 and TRBJ2-1; 15 nucleotides align to TRBD2. This CDR3 comprises 17 residues. The germline V gene has CDR1 LNHNV and CDR2 YYDKDF (reference sequence). With 2 bases clipped from V and 9 bases from J, the junction kept 8 bases outside the gene matches. DNA of the CDR3: TGTGCCACCAGCAGACCGGGACTAGCGGGAGGCCAAGGTGAGCAGTTCTTC. This sequence encodes CATSRPGLAGGQGEQFF.

This chain links TRBV5-6 with TRBJ2-1; TRBD1 matches 7 bases. The CDR3 contains 13 residues. The junction had 11 bases not matched to a gene; V was cut back by 4 bases and J by 13 bases. Looked up from germline, CDR1 is SGHDT and CDR2 is YYEEEE. As DNA, the CDR3 is TGTGCCAGCAGCCAGACTGACAGGGATGGACAGTTCTTC. Its translation: CASSQTDRDGQFF. Complete variable domain (other parts from reference TRBV5-6 and TRBJ2-1): DAGVTQSPTHLIKTRGQQVTLRCSPKSGHDTVSWYQQALGQGPQFIFQYYEEEERQRGNFPDRFSGHQFPNYSSELNVNALLLGDSALYLCASSQTDRDGQFFGPGTRLTVL.

The chain couples TRBV19 to TRBJ2-2, with 9 bases identical to TRBD2. The germline V gene has CDR1 LNHDA and CDR2 SQIVND (reference sequence). The CDR3 totals 15 residues. The V segment lost 5 bases and the J segment 6 bases; nucleotides outside the gene matches: 7. The CDR3 is CASSLGLARPGELFF. The CDR3 region has the DNA TGTGCCAGTAGTCTGGGACTAGCCCGGCCCGGGGAGCTGTTTTTT.

Note on this clone: The same CDR3 can be traced to other DNA sequences in this sample. The chain has TRBV29-1 and TRBJ2-7, with TRBD2 matching 11 bases. The germline gives CDR1 SQVTM, CDR2 ANQGSEA. This CDR3 comprises 13 residues. Losses at the gene ends were 4 bases for V and 2 bases for J; bases not matched to a gene: 1. CDR3 sequence (DNA): TGCAGCGTTGGACTAGCGGGGCCCTACGAGCAGTACTTC. This encodes CSVGLAGPYEQYF.

This clone turned up a few times. V usage is TRBV9 and J usage is TRBJ2-7; 8 nucleotides line up with TRBD2. After removal of 4 bases from V and 4 bases from J, the junction contained 16 bases not matched to a gene. The CDR3 contains 17 residues. The germline gives CDR1 SGDLS, CDR2 YYNGEE. CDR3 region: CASSPNLAGSLPYEQYF. CDR3 nucleotides: TGTGCCAGCAGCCCAAATCTAGCGGGCTCCCTCCCGTACGAGCAGTACTTC.

This rearrangement joins TRBV2 to TRBJ2-4; TRBD1 matches at 9 bases. The V gene end was trimmed by 4 bases and the J gene end by 10 bases; junction bases not matched to a gene: 2. This CDR3 region has 12 residues. The germline gives CDR1 SNHLY, CDR2 FYNNEI. The CDR3, as DNA: TGTGCCAGCAGTGGACAGGGGGAAATTCAGTACTTC. Protein product: CASSGQGEIQYF. Supplemented by reference TRBV2 and TRBJ2-4, the full variable domain reads EPEVTQTPSHQVTQMGQEVILRCVPISNHLYFYWYRQILGQKVEFLVSFYNNEISEKSEIFDDQFSVERPDGSNFTLKIRSTKLEDSAMYFCASSGQGEIQYFGAGTRLSVL.

The V call is TRBV7-9, the J call TRBJ2-6; 7 bases line up with TRBD2. V lost 5 bases to trimming and J lost 3 bases; unmatched junction nucleotides: 7. CDR1 SEHNR and CDR2 FQNEAQ come from the germline V gene (reference sequence). The CDR3 spans 16 residues. The CDR3 loop reads CASSPRAGVGANVLTF. CDR3 nucleotides: TGTGCCAGCAGCCCCCGGGCGGGGGTTGGGGCCAACGTCCTGACTTTC.

This chain links TRBV6-6 with TRBJ2-3, with 12 nucleotides matching TRBD2. The CDR3 runs 15 residues. V lost 2 bases and J lost 5; bases outside the gene matches: 2. Germline V lookup: CDR1 MNHNY, CDR2 SVGAGI (reference sequence). DNA of the CDR3: TGTGCCAGCAGTTACCTGGGACTAGCGGGAGATACGCAGTATTTT. Its translation: CASSYLGLAGDTQYF.

The J gene is TRBJ2-1, the V gene TRBV7-9; TRBD1 might be the D (6 bases). Trimming removed 0 bases from V and 7 bases from J, with 7 bases in between. CDR1 SEHNR and CDR2 FQNEAQ come from the germline V gene (reference sequence). The CDR3 spans 13 residues. CDR3 nucleotide sequence: TGTGCCAGCAGCTTAGCGGGGGCGAATGAGCAGTTCTTC. It is translated as CASSLAGANEQFF. The full variable domain, in which reference TRBV7-9 and TRBJ2-1 provide the parts outside the CDR3, is DTGVSQNPRHKITKRGQNVTFRCDPISEHNRLYWYRQTLGQGPEFLTYFQNEAQLEKSRLLSDRFSAERPKGSFSTLEIQRTEQGDSAMYLCASSLAGANEQFFGPGTRLTVL.

Only a few counts were recorded for this clone. Relative to the germline gene, one junction end is altered; a read error may explain this. The chain is built from TRBV7-2 and TRBJ2-4; TRBD1 matches 7 bases. Germline values: CDR1 SGHTA, CDR2 FQGNSA. The CDR3 is 16 amino acids. The CDR3 spells CASRLGQVGAKNIQYF. The CDR3 DNA sequence: TGTGCCAGCAGATTAGGACAGGTCGGAGCCAAAAACATTCAGTACTTC.

This clone has a handful of counts. The gene calls are TRBV12-5 and TRBJ1-1; D is possibly TRBD1 (5 bases). The V and J ends lost 4 bases and 3 bases respectively, with 9 bases between them. Germline assignment: CDR1 LGHNT and CDR2 FRNRAP. The CDR3 consists of 13 residues. The CDR3 bases are TGTGCTAGTGGTTCGGGGGGGGACACTGAAGCTTTCTTT. Translating gives CASGSGGDTEAFF.

The CDR3 loop reads CASSYSQGQSYEQYF. In DNA form, the CDR3 reads TGTGCCAGCAGTTATTCGCAAGGACAGTCTTACGAGCAGTACTTC. The chain employs TRBV6-5 and TRBJ2-7, with D maybe TRBD1 (6 bases). The V and J ends lost 3 bases and 4 bases respectively, with 16 bases between them. CDR3 length: 15 amino acids. CDR1 MNHEY and CDR2 SVGAGI come from the germline V gene.